The present T cell receptor beta chain was sequenced within a study of human T cells and chemical hapten exposure. Notes on the study in general: DPC sensitization left the count of TCRs above 1 in 1000 unchanged. Every donor had alopecia, and their immune response may therefore differ from healthy people's.

The CDR3 contains 14 residues. V was pared by 6 bases and J by 4 bases, with 15 bases between. CDR1 SGHTA and CDR2 FQGNSA come from the germline V gene. This clonotype was seen more than once but under ten times. Its antigen is still unknown. TCRdb used MiXCR to reprocess the RACE reads, holding one entry per CDR3 protein. This table holds 65,000 to 95,000 distinct CDR3 sequences, about 6.6% found once. Regarding time point: patch test 2, 6 weeks after DPC sensitization. As for treatment: therapeutic diphenylcyclopropenone sensitization with weekly scalp DPC. Total RNA was extracted from unfractionated whole blood.

This clonotype was sampled from a woman aged 25 to 39 with alopecia areata. Some clones in this sample may be carry-over from other donors' samples. Source: whole blood, taken in connection with sensitization to the hapten diphenylcyclopropenone (DPC). The chain uses TRBV7-2 and TRBJ1-2; D is perhaps TRBD1 (6 bases). This CDR3 reads CASRSAGQIYGYTF. The CDR3 DNA reads TGTGCCAGCAGGTCCGCCGGACAGATCTATGGCTACACCTTC.